One and the same sample provided the 19 T cell receptor beta chains below, sequenced in a study of blood T cell repertoires in COVID-19. Sequenced by immunoSEQ multiplex PCR; TCRdb stores in-frame clones only, minus some. The sample consists of tens of thousands of clones, 76% of them appearing once. Sequencing input: peripheral blood. These receptor sequences come from a man of 80 years or more with acute or convalescent COVID-19.

This chain joins TRBV6-5 and TRBJ1-2, with TRBD1 matching over 9 bases. Losses at the gene ends were 6 bases for V and 3 bases for J; bases not matched to a gene: 8. The CDR3 is 15 residues long. Germline CDR1 and CDR2: MNHEY and SVGAGI. The CDR3 bases are TGTGCCAGCAGCACGGCACAGGGGGCGGACTATGGCTACACCTTC. It specifies CASSTAQGADYGYTF.

The V gene is TRBV5-1, the J gene TRBJ2-1, with 7 bases matching TRBD1. This CDR3 has 14 residues. V shed 6 bases and J 0 bases; nucleotides not matched to a gene: 3. Per the germline V gene, CDR1 is SGHRS and CDR2 is YFSETQ. CDR3 sequence (DNA): TGCGCCAGCAAACGGGACAGCTCCTACAATGAGCAGTTCTTC. Protein product: CASKRDSSYNEQFF.

The chain is built from TRBV3-1 (or the pseudogene TRBV3-2) and TRBJ1-5; D is possibly TRBD1 (5 bases). Germline CDR1 LGHDT, CDR2 YNNKEL (reference sequence). Trimming took off 1 base at V and 4 bases at J, with 11 bases between the two ends. The CDR3 has 15 amino acids. In nucleotides, the CDR3 is TGTGCCAGCAGCCAAGGAACCCAGGGTAATCAGCCCCAGCATTTT. It is translated as CASSQGTQGNQPQHF.

This chain joins TRBV10-1 and TRBJ2-1, with 7 bases aligning to TRBD2. The ends lost 0 bases at V and 8 bases at J; junction bases unmatched: 10. CDR3 length: 16 residues. Germline assignment: CDR1 WNHNN and CDR2 SYGVQD (reference sequence). The CDR3 bases are TGCGCCAGCAGTGAGTCGATAGGACGGGAGGTGGATGAGCAGTTCTTC. Translation: CASSESIGREVDEQFF.

This clone appeared a few times. V gene TRBV28 combines with J gene TRBJ2-2; perhaps TRBD2 as D (6 bases). Germline V gene sequence: CDR1 MDHEN, CDR2 SYDVKM. The V end lost 5 bases, the J end lost 6 bases, and 28 bases lay between the germline ends. This CDR3 spans 19 amino acids. In nucleotides, the CDR3 is TGTGCCAGCAGTCCCAGTAACGGAAAGCGGGCGCAGAAGGCCGGGGAGCTGTTTTTT. It is translated as CASSPSNGKRAQKAGELFF.

The chain uses TRBV29-1 and TRBJ1-1; TRBD1 aligns across 7 bases. V trimming: 7 bases; J trimming: 10 bases; junction bases outside the gene matches: 12. Germline V CDR1 and CDR2: SQVTM, ANQGSEA. CDR3 size: 12 residues. CDR3 amino acids: CSAQRGTEGAFF. CDR3 DNA: TGCAGCGCCCAGCGAGGGACAGAGGGAGCTTTCTTT.

This clone was seen only a few times. This rearrangement joins TRBV7-3 to TRBJ2-2; no firm D call. V lost 5 bases and J 1 base, leaving 8 bases between the germline ends. This CDR3 comprises 14 residues. The germline gives CDR1 SGHTA, CDR2 FQGTGA. The CDR3 is CASSPPGNTGELFF. The CDR3, as DNA: TGTGCCAGCAGCCCCCCAGGGAACACCGGGGAGCTGTTTTTT.

V gene TRBV7-3 combines with J gene TRBJ2-3, with 9 bases matching TRBD1. The CDR3 has 14 residues. CDR1 and CDR2 from the germline V gene are SGHTA and FQGTGA. Unmatched junction bases numbered 4, after V lost 4 bases and J lost 5 bases. The CDR3 region is CASSSTGGGDTQYF. The DNA for the CDR3 is TGTGCCAGCAGCTCAACAGGGGGCGGAGATACGCAGTATTTT.

This clone was detected a few times. The J gene is TRBJ1-1, the V gene TRBV6-5; perhaps TRBD1 as D (5 bases). Looked up from germline, CDR1 is MNHEY and CDR2 is SVGAGI. Deletions cut 7 bases from V and 5 bases from J, with 17 bases between. This CDR3 is built from 14 residues. CDR3 sequence (DNA): TGTGCCAGCAAGGCAATTGACAGACTTACTGAAGCTTTCTTT. This translates into CASKAIDRLTEAFF.

The genes are TRBV3-1 (or the pseudogene TRBV3-2) and TRBJ2-5; D is perhaps TRBD2 (6 bases). The germline V and J ends were trimmed by 8 bases and 2 bases, with 15 bases remaining between them. The CDR3 covers 14 residues. Germline lookup yields CDR1 LGHDT and CDR2 YNNKEL (reference sequence). This CDR3 reads CASSLDGGQETQYF. The CDR3 nucleotides are TGTGCCAGCTCCCTAGACGGGGGACAAGAGACCCAGTACTTC.

The chain is built from TRBV2 and TRBJ1-1; the D gene is possibly TRBD1 (5 bases). The CDR3 spans 13 residues. Germline V gives CDR1 SNHLY, CDR2 FYNNEI. V was clipped by 2 bases and J by 4 bases, with 8 bases between them. Here the CDR3 reads CASSERGLTEAFF. The CDR3 bases are TGTGCCAGCAGTGAACGGGGACTCACTGAAGCTTTCTTT.

The chain links TRBV19 to TRBJ1-4; TRBD1 matches 11 bases. This CDR3 comprises 15 residues. Germline V CDR1 and CDR2: LNHDA, SQIVND (reference sequence). The J segment lost 10 bases and the V segment lost 7 bases, leaving 11 bases of the junction unmatched. CDR3 in amino acids: CASNPGTGGSGKLFF. In DNA form, the CDR3 reads TGTGCCAGTAACCCCGGGACAGGGGGTAGTGGAAAACTGTTTTTT.

The chain carries TRBV24-1 and TRBJ1-4; 9 bases align to TRBD1. CDR3 length: 17 amino acids. Germline CDR1 is KGHDR and CDR2 is SFDVKD. The V segment lost 2 bases and the J segment 4 bases; nucleotides outside the gene matches: 7. Here the CDR3 reads CATSDSAPGQGNEKLFF. The DNA for the CDR3 is TGTGCCACCAGTGATTCCGCCCCGGGACAGGGTAATGAAAAACTGTTTTTT.

V gene TRBV6-2 or TRBV6-3 combines with J gene TRBJ2-1; 8 bases line up with TRBD1. The CDR3 length is 12 residues. Germline-derived CDR1 and CDR2 are MNHEY and SVGEGT. The V segment lost 5 bases and the J segment 10 bases; nucleotides outside the gene matches: 4. The CDR3 spells CASSDRGREQFF. The CDR3, as DNA: TGTGCCAGCAGTGACAGGGGACGGGAGCAGTTCTTC.

J is TRBJ1-2 and V is TRBV13; perhaps TRBD1 as D (6 bases). This CDR3 has 14 residues. Germline-derived CDR1 and CDR2 are PRHDT and FYEKMQ (reference sequence). Trimming cost V 5 bases and J 4 bases, with 14 bases left between them. CDR3 in DNA: TGTGCCAGCAGCCCTAACAGGGAAATCTATGGCTACACCTTC. It specifies CASSPNREIYGYTF.

V is TRBV9 and J is TRBJ2-1; 10 bases are a match to TRBD1. The CDR3 extends over 16 amino acids. V gave up 3 bases and J gave up 4 bases; unmatched junction bases: 7. From germline, CDR1 is SGDLS and CDR2 YYNGEE. DNA of the CDR3: TGTGCCAGCAGCGCCGTCGGGGACAGGGGTTACAATGAGCAGTTCTTC. As protein: CASSAVGDRGYNEQFF. The variable domain in full, completed from reference TRBV9 and TRBJ2-1, reads DSGVTQTPKHLITATGQRVTLRCSPRSGDLSVYWYQQSLDQGLQFLIQYYNGEERAKGNILERFSAQQFPDLHSELNLSSLELGDSALYFCASSAVGDRGYNEQFFGPGTRLTVL.

The J gene is TRBJ2-2, the V gene TRBV6-5; weak D call: TRBD2 (6 bases). Trimming stripped 5 bases from V and 2 bases from J, with 12 bases between. Germline values: CDR1 MNHEY, CDR2 SVGAGI. The CDR3 contains 15 residues. The CDR3 is CASSRRDFNTGELFF. CDR3 in DNA: TGTGCCAGCAGTCGAAGGGACTTTAACACCGGGGAGCTGTTTTTT.

The chain uses TRBV10-1 and TRBJ2-5; 8 nucleotides line up with TRBD1. Germline CDR1 WNHNN, CDR2 SYGVQD (reference sequence). V lost 3 bases to trimming and J lost 2 bases; unmatched junction nucleotides: 8. CDR3 length: 16 residues. The CDR3 nucleotides are TGCGCCAGCAGTGAAAACGACAGGGGAAGACAAGAGACCCAGTACTTC. Translation: CASSENDRGRQETQYF.

The chain uses TRBV10-2 and TRBJ1-1; D unresolved. V lost 10 bases to trimming and J lost 1 base, with 10 bases between them. Germline lookup yields CDR1 WSHSY and CDR2 SAAADI. This CDR3 has 12 residues. CDR3 nucleotides: TGCGCCACCGCGCACTGGAACACTGAAGCTTTCTTT. Its translation: CATAHWNTEAFF.